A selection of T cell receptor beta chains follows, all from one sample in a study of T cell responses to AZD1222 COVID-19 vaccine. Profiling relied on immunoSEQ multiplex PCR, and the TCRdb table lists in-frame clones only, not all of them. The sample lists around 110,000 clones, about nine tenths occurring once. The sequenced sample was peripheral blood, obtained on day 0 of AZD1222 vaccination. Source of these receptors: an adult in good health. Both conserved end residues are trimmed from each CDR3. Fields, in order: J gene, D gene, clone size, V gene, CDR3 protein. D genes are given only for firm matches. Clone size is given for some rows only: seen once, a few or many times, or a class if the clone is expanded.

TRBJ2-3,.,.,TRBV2,ASSDYGTDTQY
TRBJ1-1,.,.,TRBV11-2,ASSGTRYTEAF
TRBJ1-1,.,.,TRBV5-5,ASSLSSRLNTEAF
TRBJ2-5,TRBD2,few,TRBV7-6,ASSLRGLAGGSLQETQY
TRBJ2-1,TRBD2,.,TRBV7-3,ASRLGLAAYNEQF
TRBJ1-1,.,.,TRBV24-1,ATSAASSDSGVTEAF
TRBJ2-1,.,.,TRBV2,ASTTPPGHEQF
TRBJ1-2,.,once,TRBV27,ASSFGGSGYGYT
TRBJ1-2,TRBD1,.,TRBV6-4,ASSDEPGTGLYGYT
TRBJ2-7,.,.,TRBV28,ASSLGGDSSYEQY
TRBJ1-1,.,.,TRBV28,ASSLRGVTGIQTAEAF
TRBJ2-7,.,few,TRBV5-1,ASSIPGLASYEQY
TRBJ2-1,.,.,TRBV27,ASAVAASYNEQF
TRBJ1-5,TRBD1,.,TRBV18,ASSPDRANQPQH
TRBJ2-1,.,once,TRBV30,AWSEAVDNEQF
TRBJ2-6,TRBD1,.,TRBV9,ASSSRDRGSGANVLT
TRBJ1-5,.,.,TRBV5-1,ASSLGESNQPQH
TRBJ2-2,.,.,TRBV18,ASSPPREFEAITGELF
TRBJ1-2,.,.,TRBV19,ASRIVGSFRGYT
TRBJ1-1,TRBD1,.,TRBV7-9,ASSWTGQNEAF
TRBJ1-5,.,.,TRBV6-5,ASSYSRVGNQPQH
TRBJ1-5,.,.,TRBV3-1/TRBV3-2,ASSPGIEGTQPQH
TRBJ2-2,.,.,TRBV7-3,ASSLLGSGELF
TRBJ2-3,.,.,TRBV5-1,ASSLARLSPTDTQY
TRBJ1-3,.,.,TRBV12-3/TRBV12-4,ASRESSGNTIY
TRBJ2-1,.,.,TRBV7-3,ASSSGQHNEQF
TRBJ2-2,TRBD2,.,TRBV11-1,ASSFSGSNTGELF
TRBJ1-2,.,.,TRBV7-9,ASSLTSRLGYGYT
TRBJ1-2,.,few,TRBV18,ASSGGNYGYT
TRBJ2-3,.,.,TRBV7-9,ASSLGRDSTDTQY
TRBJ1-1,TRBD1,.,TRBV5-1,ASSPEQGWDTEAF
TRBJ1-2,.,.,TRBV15,ATSRGGFNYGYT
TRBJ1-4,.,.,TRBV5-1,ASCGGDGLIEKLF
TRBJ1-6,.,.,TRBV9,ASSVGGDPYNSPLH
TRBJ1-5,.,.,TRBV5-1,ASSFDRYQPQH
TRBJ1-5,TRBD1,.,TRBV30,AWGFGTVDQPQH
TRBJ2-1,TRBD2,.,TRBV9,ASSNSGTSGEYNEQF
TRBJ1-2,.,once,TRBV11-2,ASSLDRGTTLGYT
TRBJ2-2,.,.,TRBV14,ASSQDLGLGELF
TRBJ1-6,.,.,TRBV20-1,SASGQSSSYNSPLH
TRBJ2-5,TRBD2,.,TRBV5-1,ASSLGAGRETQY
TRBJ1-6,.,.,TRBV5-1,ASSLDWVRSSPLH
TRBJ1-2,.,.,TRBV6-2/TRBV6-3,ASSYANYGYT
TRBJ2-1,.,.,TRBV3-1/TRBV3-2,ASSPPLQARVDYNEQF
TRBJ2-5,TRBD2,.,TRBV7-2,ASSGGLAPQETQY
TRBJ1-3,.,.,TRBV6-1,ASSDAGRSGNTIY
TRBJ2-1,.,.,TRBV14,ASSQGGPYNEQF
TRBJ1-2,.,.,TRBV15,ATSRPSYGYT
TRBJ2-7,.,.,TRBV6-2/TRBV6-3,ASSWAGFGYEQY
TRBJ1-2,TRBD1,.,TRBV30,AWSVGTGAYGYT
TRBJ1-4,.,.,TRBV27,ASSLYPSPDGELF
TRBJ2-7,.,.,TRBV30,AWSVDGGEQY
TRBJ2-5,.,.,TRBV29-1,SAQRWETQY
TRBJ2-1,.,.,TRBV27,ASSSALEQF